Listed here are 2 T cell receptor beta chains from one sample, sequenced in a study of glioma-infiltrating T cells after dendritic cell vaccination. The time point here: after dendritic cell vaccination, including at tumor progression/relapse. Repertoires were generated with immunoSEQ multiplex PCR, while TCRdb's copy carries only in-frame clones and drops some. The sample yields 90,000 to 140,000 clones, roughly 90% seen once. The source was blood, collected after dendritic cell vaccination. Receptors originate from a human donor with glioblastoma.

This clone occurred once. Germline and junction disagree at one end, which may indicate a read error. Within the sample, other DNA sequences also encode this same CDR3. The chain links TRBV6-4 to TRBJ1-6, with D unclear. Germline CDR1 reads MRHNA; CDR2 reads SNTAGT. The CDR3 is 14 residues long. CDR3 amino acids: CASSVGDNNSPLHF. Written as DNA, the CDR3 is TGTGCCAGCAGTGTAGGCGACAATAATTCCCCCCTCCACTTT.

V and J are TRBV11-3 and TRBJ2-3; D remains unclear. CDR3 length equals 14 residues. V was cut by 1 base and J by 2 bases, with 7 bases left in between. Germline lookup yields CDR1 SGHNT and CDR2 YENEEA. The CDR3: CASSLGGYTDTQYF. The CDR3 DNA reads TGTGCCAGCAGCTTAGGAGGCTACACAGATACGCAGTATTTT.